This TCR beta chain emerged from a study of T cell responses to AZD1222 COVID-19 vaccine (dated by TCRdb to about 2021). General notes on the study: AZD1222 recipients whose second dose came at about 4 weeks and those whose second dose came at about 12 weeks were combined into one group, since spike-specific TCR depth and breadth did not differ between the two schedules. A total of around 240 trial participants underwent TCR sequencing, of whom 200 to 220 received two doses of AZD1222 and some 25 received two doses of the MenACWY control vaccine. Trial participants were enrolled into age subgroups of 18-55, 56-69 and 70-plus years, which contained about 150, 27 and 61 TCR-sequenced participants, respectively. Summary of the overall study and its limitations: The whole spike protein was spanned by vaccine-associated CD4 TCRs, and dominant responses were seen in regions 160-218 and 743-854. Because no day 14 peak-response samples were available, the repertoires could be characterized only after the peak T cell response. The 56-69-year group was small, and its depth increase did not reach significance, likely because of low power. A significant rise in spike-specific TCR breadth and depth was observed after two AZD1222 doses relative to day 0 and relative to MenACWY recipients. Participants were mostly white British, with more females than males. The authors suggested clonal diversity may have been underestimated. Epitopes outside the regions mutated in the B.1.351 and B.1.1.7 variants were reportedly recognized by nearly half of the unique spike-specific TCRs. Conclusions about previously exposed vaccinees are limited, since just 6 or 7 AZD1222 recipients were seropositive for SARS-CoV-2 at baseline.

The CDR3 regions of human TCRbeta chains were analyzed by immunosequencing. Per the source publication's procedure: TCRs in the repertoires were compared against a reference library of SARS-CoV-2-specific TCRs that had been generated with the MIRA antigen-specificity platform. Breadth was defined as the fraction of unique TCRs that were SARS-CoV-2-associated, and depth was defined as the fraction of total T cells that were SARS-CoV-2-associated. Using the MIRA data, each spike-specific TCR was assigned both to the spike region to which the TCR was reactive and to a CD4 or CD8 class. Log10-transformed breadth and depth values were compared by one-way ANOVA with Sidak's multiple comparisons tests. As stored in TCRdb, this immuneACCESS dataset retains in-frame rearrangements with V and J assigned. A fraction of the clones does not appear; measured against another copy, unresolved V genes explain less than half of the discrepancy, and the remainder lacks a known reason. The V and J calls and clone size were taken over from that table, and D and trimming were inferred from the DNA. The sample table lists 95,000 to 150,000 clones, approximately 88% of them with a count of one. The top ten constitute about 1.6% of the sample.

Turning to this clone: Its cognate antigen has yet to be identified. Base qualities are not at hand, and no much larger clone is one base apart.

Trimming removed 6 bases from V and 2 bases from J; the gene matches leave 5 bases unexplained. CDR3 length: 15 amino acids, cysteine to phenylalanine. CDR3 DNA only is kept here, 45 bases in frame from base 1. Looking up the germline V gene (reference sequence) yields CDR1 LNHDA and CDR2 SQIVND. The time point label on this specimen signifies: baseline before first vaccination. Vaccinee samples came from UK trials COV001 and COV002, including a single-blind randomized controlled phase 2/3 trial of AZD1222 (ChAdOx1 nCoV-19) in healthy adults. For TCRbeta chain sequencing, PBMC samples were collected from trial participants at day 0 and at day 28 after the second dose.

This receptor was identified in an adult in good health. This material consisted of peripheral blood, taken on day 0 of AZD1222 vaccination. Recombination connected TRBV19 to TRBJ2-7; TRBD2 lines up with 12 middle nucleotides. The CDR3 protein is CASSTLAGGTYEQYF. The DNA sequence reads TGTGCCAGTAGCACCCTAGCGGGAGGGACCTACGAGCAGTACTTC.